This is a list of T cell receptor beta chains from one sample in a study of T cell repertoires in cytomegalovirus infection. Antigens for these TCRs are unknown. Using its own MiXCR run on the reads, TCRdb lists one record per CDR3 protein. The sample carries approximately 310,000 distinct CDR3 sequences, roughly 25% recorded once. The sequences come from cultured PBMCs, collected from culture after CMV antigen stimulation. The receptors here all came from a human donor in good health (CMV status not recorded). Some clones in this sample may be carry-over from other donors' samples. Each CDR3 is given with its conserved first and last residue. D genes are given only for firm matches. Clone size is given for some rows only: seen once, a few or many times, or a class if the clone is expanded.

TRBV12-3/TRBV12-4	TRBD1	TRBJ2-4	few	TGTGCCAGCAGCCCCACGACACAGGGGTACATTCAGTACTTC	CASSPTTQGYIQYF
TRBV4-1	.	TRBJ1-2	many	TGCGCCAGCAGCCATACTCAGGGTGATACTGGCTACACCTTC	CASSHTQGDTGYTF
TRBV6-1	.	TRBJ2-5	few	TGTGCCAGCAGTGAGGGTAGTCTTGCATGGGAGACCCAGTACTTC	CASSEGSLAWETQYF
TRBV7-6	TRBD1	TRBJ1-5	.	TGTGCCAGCAGCCGGGGGACAGGGAAGGGCAATCAGCCCCAGCATTTT	CASSRGTGKGNQPQHF
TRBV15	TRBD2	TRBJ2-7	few	TGTGCCACCAGCCGGGCGGGGGGACTAGCGGCCTACGAGCAGTACTTC	CATSRAGGLAAYEQYF
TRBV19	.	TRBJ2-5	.	TGTGCCAGTAGGAACGGGGGTGGAGAGACCCAGTACTTC	CASRNGGGETQYF
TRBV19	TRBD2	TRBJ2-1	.	TGTGCCAGTAGTACGGTACCGGGGGGTGAGCAGTTCTTC	CASSTVPGGEQFF
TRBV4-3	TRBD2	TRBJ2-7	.	TGCGCCAGCAGCCAAGATCTGGCCCTAGCGGGAAAGTACGAGCAGTACTTC	CASSQDLALAGKYEQYF
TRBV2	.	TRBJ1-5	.	TGTGCCAGCAGTGTTGGGGCTAGTCAGCCCCAGCATTTT	CASSVGASQPQHF
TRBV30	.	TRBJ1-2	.	TGTGCCTGGATCATGGGACATACGGAGGAGTTTTATGGCTACACCTTC	CAWIMGHTEEFYGYTF
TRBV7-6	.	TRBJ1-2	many	TGTGCCAGCAGCGCCCAGGGGTCCAACTATGGCTACACCTTC	CASSAQGSNYGYTF
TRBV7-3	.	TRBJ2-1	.	TGTGCCAGCAGCTTCGCACTCAGCTCCTACAATGAGCAGTTCTTC	CASSFALSSYNEQFF
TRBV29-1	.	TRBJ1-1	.	TGCAGCGCCTGCCGGGGCCGGGCGCACACTGAAGCTTTCTTT	CSACRGRAHTEAFF
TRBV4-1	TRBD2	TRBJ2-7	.	TGCGCCAGCAGCCAAGGGGGCCTAGCGGGAGGCTACGAGCAGTACTTC	CASSQGGLAGGYEQYF
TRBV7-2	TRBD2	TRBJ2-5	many	TGTGCCAGCAGCCGCAGACGGGGAGGGGACTTTCAAGAGACCCAGTACTTC	CASSRRRGGDFQETQYF
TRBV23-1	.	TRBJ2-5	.	TGCGCCAGCAGTCAATTGAACAGGATAGAAGAGACCCAGTACTTC	CASSQLNRIEETQYF
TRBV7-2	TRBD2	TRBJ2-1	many	TGTGCCAGCAGCTTGCGGGCAAGCGGGAGGGATGAGCAGTTCTTC	CASSLRASGRDEQFF
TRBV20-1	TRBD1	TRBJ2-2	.	TGCAGTGCTCACAGGGGAACCGGGGAGCTGTTTTTT	CSAHRGTGELFF
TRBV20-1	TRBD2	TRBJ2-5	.	TGCAGTGGAGGGACTAGCGGCCAAGAGACCCAGTACTTC	CSGGTSGQETQYF
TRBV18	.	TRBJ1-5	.	TGTGCCAGCTCACCTTCACAGGAGAATCAGCCCCAGCATTTT	CASSPSQENQPQHF
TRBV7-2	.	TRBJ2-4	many	TGTGCCAGCAGCTTTATAGTGGGGGAAAACATTCAGTACTTC	CASSFIVGENIQYF
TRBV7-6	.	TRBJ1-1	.	TGTGCCAGCAGCTTAACCGGACAGTCTCCTGAAGCTTTCTTT	CASSLTGQSPEAFF
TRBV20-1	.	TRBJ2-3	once	TGCAGTGCTACGCGCACGTTTGCAGATACGCAGTATTTT	CSATRTFADTQYF
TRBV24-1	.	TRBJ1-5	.	TGTGCCACCAGTGATCCGAATCAGCCCCAGCATTTT	CATSDPNQPQHF
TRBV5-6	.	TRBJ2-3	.	TGTGCCAGCAGCGCCTTTGGACAGTCGGGCACAGATACGCAGTATTTT	CASSAFGQSGTDTQYF
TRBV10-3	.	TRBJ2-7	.	TGTGCCATCGGTGTAGCGAGTGGGTCCTACGAGCAGTACTTC	CAIGVASGSYEQYF